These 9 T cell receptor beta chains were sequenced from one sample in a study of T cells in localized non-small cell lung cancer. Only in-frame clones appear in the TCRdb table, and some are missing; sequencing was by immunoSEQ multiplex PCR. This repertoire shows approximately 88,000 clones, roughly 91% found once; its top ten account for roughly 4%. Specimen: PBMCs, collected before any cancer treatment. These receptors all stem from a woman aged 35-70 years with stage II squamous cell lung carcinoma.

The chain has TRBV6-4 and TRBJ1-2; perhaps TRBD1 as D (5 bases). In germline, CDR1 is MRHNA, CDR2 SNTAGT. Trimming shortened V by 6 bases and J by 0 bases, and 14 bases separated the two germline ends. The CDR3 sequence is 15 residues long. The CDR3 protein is CASSLGTETNYGYTF. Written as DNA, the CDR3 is TGTGCCAGCAGCCTGGGGACCGAGACTAACTATGGCTACACCTTC.

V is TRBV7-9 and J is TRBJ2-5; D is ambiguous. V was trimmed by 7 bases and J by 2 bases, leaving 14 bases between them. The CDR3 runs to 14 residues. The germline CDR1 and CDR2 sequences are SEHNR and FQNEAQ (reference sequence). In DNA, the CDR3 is TGTGCCAGCACCCAAACTGGCCTTCAAGAGACCCAGTACTTC. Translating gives CASTQTGLQETQYF.

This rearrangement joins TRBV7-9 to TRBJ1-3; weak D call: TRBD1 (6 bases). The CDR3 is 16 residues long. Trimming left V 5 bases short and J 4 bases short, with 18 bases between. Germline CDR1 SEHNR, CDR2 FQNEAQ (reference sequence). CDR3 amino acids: CASSRNWGTTGNTIYF. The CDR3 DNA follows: TGTGCCAGCAGCCGCAACTGGGGGACAACAGGAAACACCATATATTTT.

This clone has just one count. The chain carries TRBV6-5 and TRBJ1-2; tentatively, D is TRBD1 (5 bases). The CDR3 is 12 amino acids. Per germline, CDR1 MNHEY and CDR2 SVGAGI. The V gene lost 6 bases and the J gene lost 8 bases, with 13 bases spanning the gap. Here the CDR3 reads CASSHGTTGYTF. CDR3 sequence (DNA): TGTGCCAGCAGCCACGGGACTACGGGCTACACCTTC.

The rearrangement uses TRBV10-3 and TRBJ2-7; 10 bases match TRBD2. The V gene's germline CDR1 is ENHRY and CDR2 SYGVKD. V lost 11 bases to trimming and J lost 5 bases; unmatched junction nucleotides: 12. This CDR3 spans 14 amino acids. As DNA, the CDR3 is TGTGCCGTGGGGAAGCGGGGGGGCAGCGACGAGCAGTACTTC. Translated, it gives CAVGKRGGSDEQYF.

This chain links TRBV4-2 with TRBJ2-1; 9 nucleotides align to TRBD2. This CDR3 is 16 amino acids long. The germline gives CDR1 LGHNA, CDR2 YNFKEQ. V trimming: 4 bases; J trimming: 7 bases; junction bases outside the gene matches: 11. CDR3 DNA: TGTGCCAGCAGCCCCTCCGTCGCGGCGGGGGGGAATGAGCAGTTCTTC. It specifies CASSPSVAAGGNEQFF.

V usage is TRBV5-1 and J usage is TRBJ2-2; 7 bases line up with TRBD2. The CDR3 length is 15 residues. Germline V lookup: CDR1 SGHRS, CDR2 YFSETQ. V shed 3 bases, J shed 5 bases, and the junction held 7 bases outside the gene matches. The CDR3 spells CASSWGAGRTGELFF. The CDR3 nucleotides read TGCGCCAGCAGCTGGGGAGCGGGGCGGACCGGGGAGCTGTTTTTT.

For the CDR3, the DNA is TGTGCCAGCAGTCACCGACAGGGCTGGGACTATGGCTACACCTTC. Residues: CASSHRQGWDYGYTF. This chain joins TRBV6-5 and TRBJ1-2; TRBD1 aligns across 7 bases. Per germline, CDR1 MNHEY and CDR2 SVGAGI. The CDR3 contains 15 residues. V lost 5 bases to trimming and J lost 3 bases; unmatched junction nucleotides: 9.

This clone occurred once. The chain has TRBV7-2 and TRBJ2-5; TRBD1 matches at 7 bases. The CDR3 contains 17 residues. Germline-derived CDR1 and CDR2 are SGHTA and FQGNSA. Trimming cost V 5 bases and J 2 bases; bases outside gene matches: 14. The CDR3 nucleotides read TGTGCCAGCAGCGGCGCCGCAGGGGGTAGTTCTCAAGAGACCCAGTACTTC. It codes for CASSGAAGGSSQETQYF.